The T cell receptor (beta chain) described here comes from a study of blood T cell repertoires in COVID-19. After removal of 0 bases from V and 11 bases from J, the junction contained 8 bases not matched to a gene. Germline V gives CDR1 SGHRS, CDR2 YFSETQ. The CDR3 extends over 14 amino acids. Generated by immunoSEQ multiplex PCR, the TCRdb table keeps only in-frame clones and is missing some. The table shows almost 250,000 clones, with 80% to 90% occurring only once. The V gene is TRBV5-1, the J gene TRBJ1-1; 9 positions agree with TRBD1. The sequence came from a woman under 40 who had recovered from COVID-19. The sequenced sample was PBMCs or T cells enriched from blood (not recorded which). The CDR3 here is CASSLDRGHSRAFF. The CDR3 DNA reads TGCGCCAGCAGCTTGGACAGGGGGCATTCAAGGGCTTTCTTT. The complete variable domain, with remaining parts taken from reference TRBV5-1 and TRBJ1-1, reads KAGVTQTPRYLIKTRGQQVTLSCSPISGHRSVSWYQQTPGQGLQFLFEYFSETQRNKGNFPGRFSGRQFSNSRSEMNVSTLELGDSALYLCASSLDRGHSRAFFGQGTRLTVV.